The TCR beta chain described here comes from a study of blood T cell repertoires in COVID-19. Per the study methods: Amplifying reference gene primers gave estimates of nucleated cell counts. The table came from immunoSEQ multiplex PCR; TCRdb's copy has only in-frame clones and leaves some out. V and J calls and clone size are those listed in that table; D and trimming were worked out from the DNA. The repertoire includes 200,000 to 250,000 clones, around 87% of them detected once, and more than 13% sits in the top ten. This CDR3 region has 15 residues. Trimming took off 5 bases at V and 8 bases at J, with 22 bases between the two ends. Germline CDR1 reads SQVTM; CDR2 reads ANQGSEA.

Input material: PBMCs or T cells enriched from blood (not recorded which). The rearrangement joins TRBV29-1 to TRBJ1-3, with D possibly matching TRBD1 (5 bases). The receptor's source is a man aged 25-45 years who had been exposed to COVID-19. This CDR3 reads CSVWGTLGSGYTIYF. The CDR3 DNA reads TGCAGCGTTTGGGGCACCCTGGGCAGTGGTTACACCATATATTTT.